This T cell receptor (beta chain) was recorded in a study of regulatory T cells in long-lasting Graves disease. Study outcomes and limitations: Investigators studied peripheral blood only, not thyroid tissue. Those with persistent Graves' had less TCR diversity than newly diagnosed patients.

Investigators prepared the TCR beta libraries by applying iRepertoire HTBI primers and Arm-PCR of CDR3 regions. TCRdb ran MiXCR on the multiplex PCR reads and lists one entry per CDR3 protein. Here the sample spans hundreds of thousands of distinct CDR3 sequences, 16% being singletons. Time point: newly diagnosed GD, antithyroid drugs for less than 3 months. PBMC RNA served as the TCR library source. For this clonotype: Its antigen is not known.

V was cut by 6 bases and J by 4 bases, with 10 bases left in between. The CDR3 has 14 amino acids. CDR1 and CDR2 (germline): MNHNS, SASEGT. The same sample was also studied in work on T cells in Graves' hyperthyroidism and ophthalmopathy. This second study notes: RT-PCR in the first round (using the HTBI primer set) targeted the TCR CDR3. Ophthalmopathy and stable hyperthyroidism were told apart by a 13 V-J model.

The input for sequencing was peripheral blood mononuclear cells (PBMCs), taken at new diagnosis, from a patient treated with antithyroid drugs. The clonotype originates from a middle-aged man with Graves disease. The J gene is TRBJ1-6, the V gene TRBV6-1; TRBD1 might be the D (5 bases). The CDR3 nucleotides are TGTGCCAGCAGCAGGACACGTTATAATTCACCCCTCCACTTT. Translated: CASSRTRYNSPLHF.